This section outlines one T cell receptor beta chain sequence together with its context. This CDR3 has 13 residues. V dropped 1 base and J dropped 4 bases, with 7 bases sitting between them. Germline V gene lookup returns CDR1 MNHEY and CDR2 SMNVEV (reference sequence). These data belong to a study of blood T cell repertoires in COVID-19. Study summary: Sites in the United States, Italy and Spain provided acute and convalescent COVID-19 samples.

As originally analysed: Reference gene primer amplification in the assay estimated nucleated cell counts. Method: immunoSEQ multiplex PCR; TCRdb's copy keeps in-frame clones and lacks some. From that table come the V and J calls and clone size; the DNA was used to work out D and trimming. The top ten hold about 3% of the sample, which has over 90,000 clones, around 88% seen once. The receptor's source is a human donor in a cohort sampled during active COVID-19. This chain links TRBV27 with TRBJ1-2; tentative D call: TRBD1 (6 bases). The sequenced sample consisted of peripheral blood. CDR3 sequence: CASSLWGPYGYTF. The CDR3 DNA reads as TGTGCCAGCAGTTTATGGGGGCCCTATGGCTACACCTTC.